Each of the 31 T cell receptor beta chains below was sequenced from the same sample in a study of blood T cell repertoires in COVID-19. Method: immunoSEQ multiplex PCR; TCRdb's copy keeps in-frame clones and lacks some. Of about 70,000 clones listed, more than 75% are singletons. The specimen sequenced was peripheral blood. The receptors here all came from a man in his forties or fifties with COVID-19, enrolled during active disease.

This clone appeared once. The chain has TRBV15 and TRBJ1-1, with D perhaps TRBD1 (6 bases). The CDR3 length is 12 residues. Germline V gene sequence: CDR1 LNHNV, CDR2 YYDKDF (reference sequence). Between the trimmed V and J ends, which lost 4 bases and 7 bases, there was a span of 10 bases. The CDR3 DNA reads as TGTGCCACCAGCAACAGGGTTAATGAAGCTTTCTTT. Amino acid sequence: CATSNRVNEAFF.

The chain joins TRBV7-2 to TRBJ2-3; 9 bases align to TRBD2. This CDR3 has 16 amino acids. Per germline, CDR1 SGHTA and CDR2 FQGNSA. The trim removed 1 base at V and 9 bases at J, leaving 11 bases unmatched. The DNA for the CDR3 is TGTGCCAGCAGCTTAGATGCGGGGGGGTTTAGGGGAACGCAGTATTTT. Encoded protein: CASSLDAGGFRGTQYF.

The chain carries TRBV11-2 and TRBJ1-5; TRBD1 might be the D (6 bases). Germline values: CDR1 SGHAT, CDR2 FQNNGV. This CDR3 has 15 amino acids. V was clipped by 5 bases and J by 7 bases, with 18 bases between them. The CDR3 bases are TGTGCCAGCAGCCTCGATATCGGGGGGCAGCAGCCCCAGCATTTT. This sequence encodes CASSLDIGGQQPQHF.

Remarks on this clone: The DNA is omitted, as the CDR3 cannot be located on it reliably, and the CDR3 follows TCRdb's listing. The chain uses TRBV12-2 and TRBJ1-6. TRBV12-2 is labeled a pseudogene. Termini included, the CDR3 measures 17 amino acids. CDR3 sequence reads: CASRTVRVVGLGSPLHF.

J is TRBJ2-2 and V is TRBV5-1; D uncertain. V lost 0 bases, J lost 4 bases, and 10 bases lay in between. Germline loops: CDR1 SGHRS, CDR2 YFSETQ. The CDR3 covers 15 residues. CDR3 amino acids: CASSLGVSGTGELFF. CDR3 coding DNA: TGCGCCAGCAGCTTGGGGGTGTCGGGCACCGGGGAGCTGTTTTTT.

J is TRBJ1-5 and V is TRBV5-5; D unresolved. CDR3 length: 16 amino acids. V lost 2 bases to trimming and J lost 0 bases, with 12 bases between them. Germline V lookup: CDR1 SGHKS, CDR2 YYEKEE (reference sequence). The CDR3, as DNA: TGTGCCAGCAGCTTCGGCAGGCCTTATAGCAATCAGCCCCAGCATTTT. Its translation: CASSFGRPYSNQPQHF.

The CDR3 sequence is CAINAGDYNEQFF. The CDR3 bases are TGTGCCATCAATGCAGGCGATTACAATGAGCAGTTCTTC. The rearrangement joins TRBV10-3 to TRBJ2-1; D gene unclear. V lost 7 bases and J lost 4, with 11 bases in between. The CDR3 totals 13 residues. Looked up from germline, CDR1 is ENHRY and CDR2 is SYGVKD.

The chain joins TRBV7-2 to TRBJ2-7, with 9 bases that match TRBD1. The CDR3 length is 14 residues. CDR1 and CDR2 (germline): SGHTA, FQGNSA. V lost 2 bases, J lost 6 bases, and 5 bases stayed unmatched. The CDR3 region is CASSLQGTGREQYF. CDR3 DNA sequence: TGTGCCAGCAGCTTACAAGGGACAGGGCGCGAGCAGTACTTC.

The rearrangement joins TRBV19 to TRBJ2-5; weak D call: TRBD2 (6 bases). V was clipped by 8 bases and J by 0 bases, with 10 bases between them. CDR1 and CDR2 from the germline V gene are LNHDA and SQIVND (reference sequence). CDR3 length equals 13 residues. This CDR3 is CASGTGDQETQYF. The CDR3 bases are TGTGCCAGTGGGACGGGGGACCAAGAGACCCAGTACTTC.

V gene TRBV28 combines with J gene TRBJ2-5, with D possibly TRBD1 on 6 matching bases. CDR1 is MDHEN, CDR2 SYDVKM, per germline. The CDR3 has 16 amino acids. V was trimmed by 5 bases and J by 0 bases, leaving 16 bases between them. The CDR3 loop is CASSKSGTTYQETQYF. CDR3 DNA: TGTGCCAGCAGTAAATCCGGGACAACGTACCAAGAGACCCAGTACTTC. The complete variable domain, with remaining parts taken from reference TRBV28 and TRBJ2-5, reads DVKVTQSSRYLVKRTGEKVFLECVQDMDHENMFWYRQDPGLGLRLIYFSYDVKMKEKGDIPEGYSVSREKKERFSLILESASTNQTSMYLCASSKSGTTYQETQYFGPGTRLLVL.

The gene calls are TRBV7-9 and TRBJ1-2, with no clear D. V was pared by 5 bases and J by 4 bases, with 8 bases between. Germline V gives CDR1 SEHNR, CDR2 FQNEAQ (reference sequence). The CDR3 length is 12 residues. The DNA of the CDR3 is TGTGCCAGCAGCGGAGAGCTCTATGGCTACACCTTC. Its translation: CASSGELYGYTF.

The J gene is TRBJ2-1, the V gene TRBV5-1; 9 bases fit TRBD1. Germline-derived CDR1 and CDR2 are SGHRS and YFSETQ. Trimming cost V 4 bases and J 9 bases; bases outside gene matches: 5. The CDR3 has 13 amino acids. Here the CDR3 reads CASSLQGAAEQFF. In DNA form, the CDR3 reads TGCGCCAGCAGCCTACAGGGGGCGGCTGAGCAGTTCTTC.

The V gene is TRBV13, the J gene TRBJ2-4; 9 nucleotides align to TRBD2. V lost 8 bases and J lost 7; bases outside the gene matches: 9. There are 14 residues in the CDR3. Germline V lookup: CDR1 PRHDT, CDR2 FYEKMQ (reference sequence). This chain's CDR3 is CASRKAGGANIQYF. The DNA for the CDR3 is TGTGCCAGCCGGAAGGCGGGGGGGGCCAACATTCAGTACTTC.

V is TRBV5-4 and J is TRBJ2-7; 13 positions match TRBD2. Germline CDR1 SGHNT, CDR2 YYREEE (reference sequence). CDR3 length: 15 residues. V lost 4 bases to trimming and J lost 4 bases; unmatched junction nucleotides: 5. Here the CDR3 DNA reads TGTGCCAGCAGCAGCGGGACTAGCGGGGTTTACGAGCAGTACTTC. This encodes CASSSGTSGVYEQYF.

This chain uses TRBV5-4 with TRBJ2-4; 7 bases map to TRBD1. The germline CDR1 and CDR2 sequences are SGHNT and YYREEE (reference sequence). The CDR3 extends over 15 amino acids. The trim removed 0 bases at V and 8 bases at J, leaving 8 bases unmatched. The CDR3 nucleotides are TGTGCCAGCAGCTTGGCCCAGACAGGGACAGACATTCAGTACTTC. Its protein product is CASSLAQTGTDIQYF.

This chain connects TRBV5-1 to TRBJ1-2, with D possibly matching TRBD1 (6 bases). The CDR3 is 15 amino acids. V lost 0 bases to trimming and J lost 0 bases, with 9 bases between them. CDR1 SGHRS and CDR2 YFSETQ come from the germline V gene. In DNA, the CDR3 is TGCGCCAGCAGCTTGGACGGACAGCCTAACTATGGCTACACCTTC. Translating gives CASSLDGQPNYGYTF. Supplemented by reference TRBV5-1 and TRBJ1-2, the full variable domain reads KAGVTQTPRYLIKTRGQQVTLSCSPISGHRSVSWYQQTPGQGLQFLFEYFSETQRNKGNFPGRFSGRQFSNSRSEMNVSTLELGDSALYLCASSLDGQPNYGYTFGSGTRLTVV.

The genes are TRBV11-1 and TRBJ1-3; D is undetermined. Germline CDR1 reads SGHAT; CDR2 reads FQDESV (reference sequence). This CDR3 has 14 residues. V lost 6 bases and J 0 bases, leaving 9 bases between the germline ends. CDR3 nucleotides: TGTGCCAGCAGGTGGCGGAACTCTGGAAACACCATATATTTT. Its protein is CASRWRNSGNTIYF.

V usage is TRBV5-6 and J usage is TRBJ1-6, with a weak D call TRBD1 (5 bases). V shed 4 bases and J shed 7 bases, with 9 bases lying between them. Per the germline V gene, CDR1 is SGHDT and CDR2 is YYEEEE. This CDR3 has 13 amino acids. CDR3 nucleotide sequence: TGTGCCAGCAGCAGGGGACTAAATTCACCCCTCCACTTT. This sequence encodes CASSRGLNSPLHF.

The V call is TRBV6-2 or TRBV6-3, the J call TRBJ2-2; tentative D call: TRBD1 (6 bases). The V gene's germline CDR1 is MNHEY and CDR2 SVGEGT. This CDR3 has 18 residues. V was shortened by 0 bases and J by 1 base, with 15 bases between the two germline ends. The CDR3 DNA is TGTGCCAGCAGTTACTCCAGGGGTTGTGGCTGGAACACCGGGGAGCTGTTTTTT. Translation gives CASSYSRGCGWNTGELFF.

The chain recombines TRBV5-4 with TRBJ1-2, with 10 nucleotides matching TRBD1. Germline V gives CDR1 SGHNT, CDR2 YYREEE (reference sequence). The V and J ends lost 7 bases and 6 bases, in that order; junction bases with no gene match: 15. The length of the CDR3 is 16 residues. This CDR3 reads CASRGGPGQGKDGYTF. The CDR3 DNA is TGTGCCAGCCGGGGGGGTCCGGGACAGGGGAAGGATGGCTACACCTTC.

This sequence joins TRBV30 and TRBJ2-1, with D tentatively TRBD2 (6 bases). Trimming cost V 0 bases and J 9 bases, with 18 bases left between them. The length of the CDR3 is 15 residues. Germline-derived CDR1 and CDR2 are GTSNPN and SVGIG (reference sequence). CDR3 in DNA: TGTGCCTGGAGTGTTCTTGTTCAATCCGGGAGTGAGCAGTTCTTC. Its protein product is CAWSVLVQSGSEQFF.

The chain combines TRBV5-1 with TRBJ1-4; 7 positions match TRBD1. The CDR3 sequence is 14 residues long. Unmatched junction bases numbered 6, after V lost 4 bases and J lost 6 bases. CDR1 is SGHRS, CDR2 YFSETQ, per germline. DNA of the CDR3: TGCGCCAGCAGCCCTCCGGGACAGCATGAAAAACTGTTTTTT. This codes for CASSPPGQHEKLFF.

The V gene is TRBV11-2, the J gene TRBJ1-1, with D tentatively TRBD1 (6 bases). CDR1 and CDR2 (germline): SGHAT, FQNNGV. V was trimmed by 3 bases and J by 5 bases, leaving 13 bases between them. CDR3 length: 14 amino acids. CDR3 in amino acids: CASSLRGRGTEAFF. The CDR3 region has the DNA TGTGCCAGCAGCTTGCGGGGGCGAGGGACTGAAGCTTTCTTT. Full variable domain (outside the CDR3, taken from reference TRBV11-2 and TRBJ1-1): EAGVAQSPRYKIIEKRQSVAFWCNPISGHATLYWYQQILGQGPKLLIQFQNNGVVDDSQLPKDRFSAERLKGVDSTLKIQPAKLEDSAVYLCASSLRGRGTEAFFGQGTRLTVV.

The V and J genes are TRBV11-2 and TRBJ2-4; 9 positions match TRBD2. The CDR3 runs 16 residues. Germline CDR1 reads SGHAT; CDR2 reads FQNNGV. The V segment lost 0 bases and the J segment 7 bases; nucleotides outside the gene matches: 7. CDR3 bases: TGTGCCAGCAGCTTAGAGGGAGCGGGGGGCGGGAACATTCAGTACTTC. This encodes CASSLEGAGGGNIQYF.

The sample holds one count of this clone. The chain carries TRBV9 and TRBJ2-1; no clear D gene. This CDR3 has 13 residues. Germline V gene data show CDR1 as SGDLS and CDR2 as YYNGEE. The V and J ends lost 4 bases and 4 bases respectively, with 9 bases between them. This CDR3 reads CASSSPPYNEQFF. The CDR3 DNA reads as TGTGCCAGCAGCTCCCCTCCTTACAATGAGCAGTTCTTC. The full variable domain, with the rest looked up from reference TRBV9 and TRBJ2-1, is DSGVTQTPKHLITATGQRVTLRCSPRSGDLSVYWYQQSLDQGLQFLIQYYNGEERAKGNILERFSAQQFPDLHSELNLSSLELGDSALYFCASSSPPYNEQFFGPGTRLTVL.

The gene calls are TRBV30 and TRBJ1-2; 8 positions agree with TRBD1. Trimming removed 5 bases from V and 4 bases from J; junction bases left unmatched: 3. Looked up from germline, CDR1 is GTSNPN and CDR2 is SVGIG (reference sequence). The CDR3 loop spans 12 amino acids. The CDR3 is CAWYRGSYGYTF. The CDR3 nucleotides are TGTGCCTGGTACAGGGGGAGCTATGGCTACACCTTC. Full variable domain (outside the CDR3, taken from reference TRBV30 and TRBJ1-2): SQTIHQWPATLVQPVGSPLSLECTVEGTSNPNLYWYRQAAGRGLQLLFYSVGIGQISSEVPQNLSASRPQDRQFILSSKKLLLSDSGFYLCAWYRGSYGYTFGSGTRLTVV.

The genes are TRBV7-2 and TRBJ1-5; 10 bases match TRBD1. CDR1 is SGHTA and CDR2 is FQGNSA in the germline V gene. This CDR3 contains 14 residues. Trimming at V came to 4 bases and at J to 7 bases, leaving 4 bases not matched to a gene. CDR3 nucleotides: TGTGCCAGCAGCTCCAGACAGGGGGCCCAGCCCCAGCATTTT. Translation gives CASSSRQGAQPQHF.

The CDR3 sequence is CASSPTGFRGYTF. Here the CDR3 DNA reads TGCGCCAGCAGCCCAACAGGGTTTCGTGGCTACACCTTC. This chain links TRBV10-1 with TRBJ1-2; D is possibly TRBD1 (6 bases). V was shortened by 6 bases and J by 7 bases, with 15 bases between the two germline ends. Germline assignment: CDR1 WNHNN and CDR2 SYGVQD (reference sequence). The CDR3 extends over 13 amino acids.

This clone has more than one count but fewer than ten. The chain joins TRBV6-5 to TRBJ1-5, with 7 bases lining up with TRBD1. In germline, CDR1 is MNHEY, CDR2 SVGAGI. The CDR3 is 14 amino acids. After removal of 6 bases from V and 6 bases from J, the junction contained 8 bases not matched to a gene. The CDR3 DNA sequence: TGTGCCAGCAGACCCGACAGGGACAGTCAGCCCCAGCATTTT. Translated: CASRPDRDSQPQHF.

V usage is TRBV27 and J usage is TRBJ1-1; perhaps TRBD1 as D (5 bases). Deletions cut 6 bases from V and 4 bases from J, with 18 bases between. The germline gives CDR1 MNHEY, CDR2 SMNVEV (reference sequence). The CDR3 totals 15 residues. The CDR3 DNA reads TGTGCCAGCAGCCGCCCTCCAGGGTCTGCCACTGAAGCTTTCTTT. Its protein product is CASSRPPGSATEAFF.

The chain combines TRBV7-9 with TRBJ2-3; 8 bases are shared with TRBD2. After removal of 7 bases from V and 0 bases from J, the junction contained 9 bases not matched to a gene. Germline lookup yields CDR1 SEHNR and CDR2 FQNEAQ (reference sequence). This CDR3 has 16 amino acids. In nucleotides, the CDR3 is TGTGCCAGCACCCCGGGAGGGGGTTGGAGCACAGATACGCAGTATTTT. Protein sequence: CASTPGGGWSTDTQYF.